The subject of this entry is one T cell receptor (beta chain). Its specificity is not known. The data are from a study of regulatory T cells in long-lasting Graves disease. Study-level points and caveats: Preferential use of TRBV28, TRBJ1-2 and TRBJ2-5 was seen in persistent disease. Having only a small sample size may have limited accuracy.

Time point noted: persistent/refractory GD, antithyroid drugs over 5 years with positive TRAb. There was RNA extracted from PBMCs, and the TCR library was made from it. Under American Thyroid Association guidelines, Graves' disease was diagnosed. Each of the patients was recruited from an endocrinology department situated in Xi'an, China. V lost 5 bases, J lost 4 bases, and 8 bases stayed unmatched. The CDR3 length is 15 residues. CDR3 regions were amplified by Arm-PCR using iRepertoire HTBI primers to build TCR beta libraries. TCRdb fed the multiplex PCR reads into MiXCR, producing one record per CDR3 protein. The data show about 660,000 distinct CDR3 sequences, 30% seen once.

The TCR sequence derives from a female donor with Graves disease. Material: peripheral blood mononuclear cells (PBMCs), obtained when the disease was refractory, from a patient treated with antithyroid drugs. The chain is built from TRBV12-3 or TRBV12-4 and TRBJ1-2; the match to TRBD1 covers 9 bases. In DNA, the CDR3 is TGTGCCAGCAGTCCTGGGACAGGGAACGTCTATGGCTACACCTTC. Its protein product is CASSPGTGNVYGYTF.